Below, 17 T cell receptor beta chains from the same sample are listed, as sequenced in a study of shared clonotypes between healthy human individuals (dated by TCRdb to between 2020 and 2021). Libraries were built with the immunoSEQ multiplex PCR assay. The table was pulled from immuneACCESS by TCRdb, which kept in-frame rearrangements only. Such tables lose some clones; where checked, under half of the loss comes from unresolved V genes, and the rest has no known cause. The sample has 2 million to 3 million clones on record, 80% to 95% of them singletons. The ten largest clones represent approximately 0.37% of the sample. The sample comprised naive CD4+ T cells from PBMCs. Read against the paper, the sample's cell subset or site label means: CD45RA+ positively selected. The source is a man in his late teens or twenties in good health. Some clones in this sample may be carry-over from other donors' samples.

Comment on this clone: The identical CDR3 is also encoded by other nucleotide sequences in the sample. V and J are TRBV5-1 and TRBJ1-1, with 8 bases aligning to TRBD1. CDR3 length equals 14 residues. Germline CDR1 reads SGHRS; CDR2 reads YFSETQ. V shed 4 bases and J 5 bases; nucleotides not matched to a gene: 7. CDR3 bases: TGCGCCAGCAGCCCTGGACAGGGAAGGACTGAAGCTTTCTTT. Its translation is CASSPGQGRTEAFF.

In this sample, this clone turned up once. The chain combines TRBV2 with TRBJ1-1; maybe TRBD1 (5 bases). Trimming cost V 8 bases and J 2 bases, with 18 bases left between them. The CDR3 sequence is 15 residues long. Germline lookup yields CDR1 SNHLY and CDR2 FYNNEI. The CDR3 loop is CASGVTGRLNTEAFF. CDR3 sequence (DNA): TGTGCCAGCGGAGTTACGGGACGCCTAAACACTGAAGCTTTCTTT.

The chain employs TRBV7-2 and TRBJ2-5, with D hard to call. The V end lost 5 bases, the J end lost 0 bases, and 13 bases lay between the germline ends. Germline V gene lookup returns CDR1 SGHTA and CDR2 FQGNSA. The CDR3 runs 15 residues. CDR3 in DNA: TGTGCCAGCAGCCAGGACGCCAGAAACCAAGAGACCCAGTACTTC. It codes for CASSQDARNQETQYF.

The J gene is TRBJ2-5, the V gene TRBV29-1; perhaps TRBD1 as D (5 bases). V shed 7 bases and J shed 2 bases, with 8 bases lying between them. The germline gives CDR1 SQVTM, CDR2 ANQGSEA. CDR3 size: 11 residues. In DNA, the CDR3 is TGCAGCGCATACAGGCAAGAGACCCAGTACTTC. It specifies CSAYRQETQYF.

This clone was recorded only once. V usage is TRBV11-1 and J usage is TRBJ2-7, with 8 bases matching TRBD2. Germline V lookup: CDR1 SGHAT, CDR2 FQDESV (reference sequence). The CDR3 covers 14 residues. Germline trimming cut 5 bases from V and 0 bases from J; bases unmatched to any gene: 3. The CDR3 region has the DNA TGTGCCAGCAGCGGACTAGCCAGCTCCTACGAGCAGTACTTC. Translating gives CASSGLASSYEQYF.

V is TRBV25-1 and J is TRBJ1-4; D may be TRBD1 (5 bases). The V gene lost 2 bases and the J gene lost 0 bases, with 10 bases spanning the gap. Germline assignment: CDR1 MGHDK and CDR2 SYGVNS. This CDR3 has 16 amino acids. CDR3 nucleotide sequence: TGTGCCAGCAGTGAAGGGGCAAGGGCAACTAATGAAAAACTGTTTTTT. This codes for CASSEGARATNEKLFF.

The V and J genes are TRBV4-2 and TRBJ2-1, with a tentative D call TRBD2 (6 bases). Germline CDR1 LGHNA, CDR2 YNFKEQ. V gave up 1 base and J gave up 5 bases, with 15 bases separating them. The CDR3 runs 16 residues. The CDR3 coding sequence is TGTGCCAGCAGCCAAGGTGGCGGGGACCGGGACAATGAGCAGTTCTTC. Translating it yields CASSQGGGDRDNEQFF.

The V call is TRBV4-1, the J call TRBJ1-1; D is perhaps TRBD1 (6 bases). V lost 0 bases and J 10 bases, leaving 9 bases between the germline ends. The CDR3 has 12 amino acids. Germline loops: CDR1 MGHRA, CDR2 YSYEKL. For the CDR3, the DNA is TGCGCCAGCAGCCAAGAACAGGGAATAGCTTTCTTT. It translates to CASSQEQGIAFF.

V usage is TRBV6-1 and J usage is TRBJ1-1, with D possibly matching TRBD1 (5 bases). This CDR3 has 13 amino acids. The V and J ends lost 6 bases and 5 bases respectively, with 13 bases between them. Per germline, CDR1 MNHNS and CDR2 SASEGT. The CDR3 coding sequence is TGTGCCAGCAGAACACCGGGGGGGACTGAAGCTTTCTTT. This sequence encodes CASRTPGGTEAFF.

The rearrangement links TRBV9 to TRBJ2-2; D remains ambiguous. Germline CDR1 reads SGDLS; CDR2 reads YYNGEE. The V end lost 6 bases, the J end lost 2 bases, and 8 bases lay between the germline ends. This CDR3 has 13 amino acids. DNA for the CDR3: TGTGCCAGCACCCAAACAAACACCGGGGAGCTGTTTTTT. It yields the protein CASTQTNTGELFF.

The V call is TRBV21-1, the J call TRBJ2-2; TRBD2, the D gene given by the table, was not confirmed from the DNA. TRBV21-1 is deemed a pseudogene. The CDR3 is 19 amino acids. The CDR3 DNA reads as TGTGCCAGCAGCAAACCGCGGGAGGGAGACGGCGCGAACACCGGGGAGCTGTTTTTT. This codes for CASSKPREGDGANTGELFF.

J is TRBJ2-3 and V is TRBV7-8; unclear D gene. Germline CDR1 SGHVS, CDR2 FQNEAQ. The CDR3 totals 14 residues. V was clipped by 0 bases and J by 7 bases, with 11 bases between them. This chain's CDR3 is CASSLALPPHTQYF. The CDR3 DNA reads TGTGCCAGCAGCTTAGCGCTCCCTCCCCATACGCAGTATTTT.

In DNA form, the CDR3 reads TGCGCCAGCAGCGAACTAGCGGGAGATCGCGATACGCAGTATTTT. This gives the protein CASSELAGDRDTQYF. This chain uses TRBV5-1 with TRBJ2-3; TRBD2 aligns across 11 bases. J gave up 6 bases and V 4 bases, and 7 bases lay outside the gene matches. The V gene's germline CDR1 is SGHRS and CDR2 YFSETQ. The CDR3 is made up of 15 amino acids. The variable domain in full, with the rest retrieved from reference TRBV5-1 and TRBJ2-3, is KAGVTQTPRYLIKTRGQQVTLSCSPISGHRSVSWYQQTPGQGLQFLFEYFSETQRNKGNFPGRFSGRQFSNSRSEMNVSTLELGDSALYLCASSELAGDRDTQYFGPGTRLTVL.

This rearrangement joins TRBV28 to TRBJ2-1, with 8 positions matching TRBD2. CDR1 is MDHEN, CDR2 SYDVKM, per germline. V was pared by 10 bases and J by 8 bases, with 13 bases of the junction left unmatched. This CDR3 contains 14 residues. CDR3 in amino acids: CATFPAGGWDEQFF. CDR3 nucleotides: TGTGCCACCTTCCCGGCGGGAGGTTGGGATGAGCAGTTCTTC.

This rearrangement joins TRBV27 to TRBJ1-1; TRBD1 matches 7 bases. The CDR3 contains 14 residues. Germline V gene lookup returns CDR1 MNHEY and CDR2 SMNVEV (reference sequence). Trimming took 6 bases from V and 3 from J; bases not matched to a gene: 7. The CDR3 sequence: CASRQGRWDTEAFF. CDR3 DNA sequence: TGTGCCAGCAGACAGGGGAGGTGGGACACTGAAGCTTTCTTT.

This chain links TRBV28 with TRBJ2-7; D not certain. The length of the CDR3 is 14 residues. The V gene's germline CDR1 is MDHEN and CDR2 SYDVKM. The V and J ends lost 6 bases and 3 bases respectively, with 15 bases between them. CDR3 protein: CASSPPHQRYEQYF. CDR3 DNA: TGTGCCAGCAGCCCCCCCCATCAGCGCTACGAGCAGTACTTC.

J is TRBJ2-3 and V is TRBV14; D may be TRBD2 (6 bases). Trimming shortened V by 5 bases and J by 2 bases, and 14 bases separated the two germline ends. This CDR3 has 15 residues. Germline CDR1 SGHDN, CDR2 FVKESK. For the CDR3, the DNA is TGTGCCAGCAGCTCGCGGGGTCGCGCCACAGATACGCAGTATTTT. Translating gives CASSSRGRATDTQYF.